The text below deals with one TCR beta chain. Antigen unknown. V trimming: 7 bases; J trimming: 4 bases; junction bases outside the gene matches: 10. CDR1 and CDR2 from the germline V gene are SGHDT and YYEEEE. The CDR3 length is 15 residues. This sample is part of a study of cytomegalovirus exposure and HLA in healthy donors. General study findings and limits: The analysis excluded some indistinguishable V segments, including TRBV6-2 and TRBV6-3. Published work reported that the classifier diagnosed cytomegalovirus status with high specificity and sensitivity.

Use of 60 Vbeta and 13 Jbeta primers characterized the PCR. Produced via immunoSEQ multiplex PCR; TCRdb's table is partial and in-frame only. This sample's clone table lists around 140,000 clones. The rearrangement uses TRBV5-6 and TRBJ2-5; 10 nucleotides line up with TRBD1. Input material: PBMCs. The clonotype was recovered from a woman between 35 and 50 years old in good health and CMV-seronegative. CDR3 bases: TGTGCCAGCGGGGACAGGGGCGAGGGGCGAGAGACCCAGTACTTC. The encoded protein is CASGDRGEGRETQYF.